The sample holds many counts of the clone carrying this T cell receptor beta chain. A second PCR, run for roughly 6 to 11 cycles, used a sample-barcoded 5' primer plus a J-beta primer mix. Using its own MiXCR run on the 5' RACE reads, TCRdb lists one record per CDR3 protein. The sample shows 650,000 to 1,000,000 distinct CDR3 sequences, under 40% of them seen only once. The data were taken from a study of blood T cells in healthy people across ages. Per the germline V gene, CDR1 is MNHEY and CDR2 is SMNVEV (reference sequence). V shed 7 bases and J 7 bases; nucleotides not matched to a gene: 3. The CDR3 runs 12 residues.

Sequenced material: blood. The V call is TRBV27, the J call TRBJ1-5, with 8 bases matching TRBD1. The receptor comes from a man between 18 and 29 years old in good health. CDR3 bases: TGTGCCAGCACCACAGGGGGACAGCCCCAGCATTTT. It yields the protein CASTTGGQPQHF.